The rows below give T cell receptor beta chains drawn from one sample of a study of T cell changes during pregnancy in multiple sclerosis. Clones were read by immunoSEQ multiplex PCR, and TCRdb kept only the in-frame ones, dropping some. The sample contains under 95,000 clones, 92% of which appear only once. Specimen: peripheral blood, collected after pregnancy. These receptors all stem from a female donor with multiple sclerosis, enrolled in a pregnancy study. CDR3s include the opening cysteine and the closing phenylalanine or tryptophan. D genes are given only for firm matches. Size is omitted from some rows. Given values are once, few, many or a class for expanded clones.

J | size | V | D | DNA | CDR3
TRBJ2-5 | NA | TRBV30 | NA | TGTGCCTGGAGTATACAGGGCCAAGAGACCCAGTACTTC | CAWSIQGQETQYF
TRBJ1-1 | once | TRBV29-1 | NA | TGCAGCGTCAACGGGCAGGGCGGTGAAGCTTTCTTT | CSVNGQGGEAFF
TRBJ2-2 | once | TRBV11-2 | NA | TGTGCCAGCAGGTTAGCCAGGGCTGGCACCGGGGAGCTGTTTTTT | CASRLARAGTGELFF
TRBJ2-7 | NA | TRBV4-2 | TRBD1 | TGTGCCAGCAGCCAAGATTTAGGCTTTTTAGGGACAGGGCATTACGAGCAGTACTTC | CASSQDLGFLGTGHYEQYF
TRBJ1-3 | NA | TRBV30 | TRBD1 | TGTGCCTCGGACAGGGGGCAGGGTGACACCATATATTTT | CASDRGQGDTIYF
TRBJ2-1 | once | TRBV10-3 | NA | TGTGCCATCAGTGAACAGGCCAATGAGCAGTTCTTC | CAISEQANEQFF
TRBJ2-7 | NA | TRBV11-1 | TRBD2 | TGTGCCAGCGGTACCAGAGGAGCGGGGGAGCAGTACTTC | CASGTRGAGEQYF
TRBJ2-7 | NA | TRBV28 | TRBD2 | TGTGCCAGCAGTGCAGCATCCCGGGAGGGCCTCAACGAGCAGTACTTC | CASSAASREGLNEQYF
TRBJ1-1 | NA | TRBV18 | NA | TGTGCCAGCTCACCACATCCGGCAGGGGTAGCTGAAGCTTTCTTT | CASSPHPAGVAEAFF
TRBJ1-1 | NA | TRBV5-1 | NA | TGCGCCAGCAGCGCCCGGGGTCTATATGAGAACACTGAAGCTTTCTTT | CASSARGLYENTEAFF
TRBJ2-7 | NA | TRBV6-1 | TRBD1 | TGTGCCAGCAGCCCAAGGGGACAGGGGGACTACGAGCAGTACTTC | CASSPRGQGDYEQYF
TRBJ2-4 | once | TRBV9 | NA | TGTGCCAGCAGCGAAGATACAGGGAGAAACATTCAGTACTTC | CASSEDTGRNIQYF
TRBJ2-5 | NA | TRBV7-2 | NA | TGTGCCAGCAGCCCCCGGTCGTGGACCCAGTACTTC | CASSPRSWTQYF
TRBJ2-5 | NA | TRBV6-1 | TRBD2 | TGTGCCAGCAGTGAATTGACTAGCGAAGAGACCCAGTACTTC | CASSELTSEETQYF
TRBJ2-7 | NA | TRBV7-9 | NA | TGTGCCAGCAGCTTAGCGTATACCGATCAGGACGAGCAGTACTTC | CASSLAYTDQDEQYF
TRBJ1-5 | NA | TRBV7-2 | NA | TGTGCCAGCAGCTGGGTGGGATCAGGGTTAGGCAATCAGCCCCAGCATTTT | CASSWVGSGLGNQPQHF
TRBJ2-7 | NA | TRBV5-1 | TRBD1 | TGCGCCAGCAGCCAAGGGTTAAGGACAGGGGGCTACGAGCAGTACTTC | CASSQGLRTGGYEQYF
TRBJ2-3 | NA | TRBV7-2 | TRBD2 | TGTGCCAGCAGCTTATACGCGGGGGGGACCACAGATACGCAGTATTTT | CASSLYAGGTTDTQYF
TRBJ2-3 | NA | TRBV6-1 | TRBD2 | TGTGCCAGCCTAGCGGAAATCAGCACAGATACGCAGTATTTT | CASLAEISTDTQYF
TRBJ1-5 | NA | TRBV6-6 | TRBD1 | TGTGCCAGCAGAGGGGAGCCCGGACAGGGCTCTCAGCCCCAGCATTTT | CASRGEPGQGSQPQHF
TRBJ1-2 | NA | TRBV7-2 | TRBD1 | TGTGCCAGCACCTACCCGGAAGGGGGCGGGGGCTACACCTTC | CASTYPEGGGGYTF
TRBJ2-7 | few | TRBV7-9 | TRBD1 | TGTGCCAGCAGCCCGTCGACAGGGGCGAACGAGCAGTACTTC | CASSPSTGANEQYF
TRBJ2-7 | NA | TRBV27 | TRBD2 | TGTGCCAGCAGACCAGCCAATAGCGGGGGGGCAGGTGAGCAGTACTTC | CASRPANSGGAGEQYF
TRBJ1-1 | NA | TRBV4-3 | TRBD1 | TGCGCCAGCAGCCAAGCTGACAGGGGGAACACTGAAGCTTTCTTT | CASSQADRGNTEAFF